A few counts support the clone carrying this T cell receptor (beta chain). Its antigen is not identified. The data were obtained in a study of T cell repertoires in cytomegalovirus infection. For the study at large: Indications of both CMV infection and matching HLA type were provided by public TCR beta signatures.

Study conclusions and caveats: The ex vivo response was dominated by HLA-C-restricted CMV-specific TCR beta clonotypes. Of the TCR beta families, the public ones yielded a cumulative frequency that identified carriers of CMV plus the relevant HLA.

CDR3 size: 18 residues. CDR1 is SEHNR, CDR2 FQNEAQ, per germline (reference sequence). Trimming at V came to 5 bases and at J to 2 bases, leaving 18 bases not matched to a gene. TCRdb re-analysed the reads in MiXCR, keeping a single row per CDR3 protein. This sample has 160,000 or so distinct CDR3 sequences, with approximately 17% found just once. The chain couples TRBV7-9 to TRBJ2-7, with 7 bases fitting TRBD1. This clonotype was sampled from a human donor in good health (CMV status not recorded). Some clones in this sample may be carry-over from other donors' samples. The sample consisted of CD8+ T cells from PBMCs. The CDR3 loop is CASSPQRGWTGLTYEQYF. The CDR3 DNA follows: TGTGCCAGCAGCCCACAGAGAGGTTGGACAGGCCTTACCTACGAGCAGTACTTC.